This T cell receptor (beta chain) was documented in a study of OX40 agonist ivuxolimab in advanced cancers. Findings of the study overall: Low normalized clonal expansion also occurred in some nonresponding patients.

In this sample, this clone turned up a few times. Its antigen remains unknown. There are 15 residues in the CDR3. The germline CDR1 and CDR2 sequences are MGHRA and YSYEKL. V shed 1 base and J shed 10 bases, with 14 bases lying between them. Sequencing was performed with immunoSEQ multiplex PCR; in TCRdb, only in-frame clones are kept and a portion is missing. In the table there are fewer than 25,000 clones, 83% of which are singletons. This TCR derives from an adult with an advanced solid tumor such as melanoma, head and neck, liver or kidney cancer. The chain has TRBV4-1 and TRBJ1-6; no reliable D call. The sequenced sample was CD4+ or CD8+ T cells sorted from blood, obtained in a trial of the OX40 agonist ivuxolimab. CDR3 in amino acids: CASSQVSGSSSPLHF. The CDR3 DNA reads as TGCGCCAGCAGCCAAGTATCCGGGTCCTCCTCACCCCTCCACTTT.